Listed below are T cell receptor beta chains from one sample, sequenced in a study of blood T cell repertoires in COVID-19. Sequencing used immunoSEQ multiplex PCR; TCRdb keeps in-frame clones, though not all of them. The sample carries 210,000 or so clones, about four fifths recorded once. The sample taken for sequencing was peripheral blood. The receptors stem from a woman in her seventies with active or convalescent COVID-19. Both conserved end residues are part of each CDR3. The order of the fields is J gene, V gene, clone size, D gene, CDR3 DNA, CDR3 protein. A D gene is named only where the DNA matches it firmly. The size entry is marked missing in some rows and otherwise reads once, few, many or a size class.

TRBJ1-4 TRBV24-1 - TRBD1 TGTGCCACCAGTGATCCCGGGACAGGAAATGAAAAACTGTTTTTT CATSDPGTGNEKLFF
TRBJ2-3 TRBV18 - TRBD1 TGTGCCAGCTCACTACAGGGGCTAGGAGATACGCAGTATTTT CASSLQGLGDTQYF
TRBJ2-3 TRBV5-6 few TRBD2 TGTGCCAGCAGCTTGGTAACTAGCGGGAGTACAGATACGCAGTATTTT CASSLVTSGSTDTQYF
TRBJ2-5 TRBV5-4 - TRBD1 TGTGCCAGCAGCTTGGACAGGGGTCGGCAAGAGACCCAGTACTTC CASSLDRGRQETQYF
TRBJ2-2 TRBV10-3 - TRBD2 TGTGCCCCAAGGGCTAGCGGGAGAACCGGGGAGCTGTTTTTT CAPRASGRTGELFF
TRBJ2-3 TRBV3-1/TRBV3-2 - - TGTGCCAGCAGCCAAGTCCAAGGGGCCGGGGATACGCAGTATTTT CASSQVQGAGDTQYF
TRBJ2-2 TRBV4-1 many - TGCGCCAGCAGCTCCAAGGAGGGCGGCGGGGAGCTGTTTTTT CASSSKEGGGELFF
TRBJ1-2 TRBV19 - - TGTGCCAGTAGTATGGGGGCTGGAGATGGCTACACCTTC CASSMGAGDGYTF
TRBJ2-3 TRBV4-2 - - TGTGCCAGCAGCCGCGACGACTCCACAGATACGCAGTATTTT CASSRDDSTDTQYF
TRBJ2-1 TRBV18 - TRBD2 TGTGCCAGCTCACTGGAGGTGGGCGGGAGGAATGAGCAGTTCTTC CASSLEVGGRNEQFF
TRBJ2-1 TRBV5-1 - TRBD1 TGCGCCAGCAGCTTGTACAGGGGGCGAAATGAGCAGTTCTTC CASSLYRGRNEQFF
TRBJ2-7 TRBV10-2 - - TGCGCCAGCAATATGTACAGGTCCGGCTACGAGCAGTACTTC CASNMYRSGYEQYF
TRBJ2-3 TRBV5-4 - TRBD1 TGTGCCAGCAGCTTCAGGGGGAAGGACTTATCAGATACGCAGTATTTT CASSFRGKDLSDTQYF
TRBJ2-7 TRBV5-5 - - TGTGCCAGCAGTATAATTAACACCCGGGGGGAGCAGTACTTC CASSIINTRGEQYF
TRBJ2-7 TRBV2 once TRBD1 TGTGCCAGCAGTGGGGGGACAGGCATCAACGACGAGCAGTACTTC CASSGGTGINDEQYF
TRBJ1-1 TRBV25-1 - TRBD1 TGTGCCAGCAGTGAATCGGACAGGTTCAGCGGGTACACTGAAGCTTTCTTT CASSESDRFSGYTEAFF
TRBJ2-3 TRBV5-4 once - TGTGCCAGCAGCTTGGGGCAGGTGAGCACAGATACGCAGTATTTT CASSLGQVSTDTQYF
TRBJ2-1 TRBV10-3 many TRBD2 TGTGCCACAGCACGAGGTACCGGGACTAGCGGGAGCGATGAGCAGTTCTTC CATARGTGTSGSDEQFF
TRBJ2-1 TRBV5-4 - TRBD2 TGTGCCAGCAGATCCCAGCGGGAGGGCCCATGGAATGAGCAGTTCTTC CASRSQREGPWNEQFF
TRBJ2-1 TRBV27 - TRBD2 TGTGCCACCCGGACTAGCGGGAGTCATGAGCAGTTCTTC CATRTSGSHEQFF
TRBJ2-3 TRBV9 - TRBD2 TGTGCCAGCAGTAGGACTAGCGGGAGGACAGATACGCAGTATTTT CASSRTSGRTDTQYF
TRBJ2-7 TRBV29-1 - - TGCAGCGTTCTAGGACACCCCTCCTACGAGCAGTACTTC CSVLGHPSYEQYF